This section outlines one T cell receptor (beta chain) sequence together with its context. There is no known antigen for this receptor. The sample holds no much larger clone one base away, and base qualities are not on file. This sample was included in a study of blood T cell repertoires in COVID-19 (TCRdb year 2020). Study-level background: Collaborator samples came from the United States, Italy and Spain and covered acute and convalescent phases of COVID-19. The dataset comprised deeply sampled blood TCRbeta repertoires from subjects exposed to, actively infected with, or recovered from COVID-19. The repertoires were made available in a free public database intended to serve as a resource for research on the immune response to SARS-CoV-2. The material from the prospective study consisted of cDNA or gDNA derived from T cells, B-cell-depleted T cells, or PBMCs. The samples were drawn from the first 160 participants of the ongoing ImmuneRACE study and from some 1,300 subjects provided by 6 global collaborators. Where HLA class I and class II types were available, the types were taken from metadata supplied by the sample provider, not from assay-based typing. Sample metadata almost always included a de-identified subject ID, COVID-19 status, age in years and sex. The study at large found these results: The quantity of clinical and demographic metadata differed by source and by participant and was supplied without curation.

The germline V gene sets CDR1 to MNHEY and CDR2 to SVGAGI. V is pared back by 6 bases and J by 3 bases, with 8 bases lying between the germline termini. Taken from cysteine to phenylalanine, the CDR3 has 12 residues. The kept DNA is CDR3 alone, 36 bases in frame from the first base. The collaborating institutions used their own protocols to collect whole blood in K2EDTA tubes. For TCRbeta analysis, collaborator samples were shipped as frozen whole blood, as isolated PBMCs, or as DNA extracted from either sample type. TCRbeta CDR3 regions were amplified from genomic DNA using the immunoSEQ Assay, a bias-controlled multiplex PCR. Per the original workflow: The number of nucleated cells in each sample was estimated by amplification of reference gene primers within the assay. Sequence reads were collapsed and filtered to measure the absolute abundance of every unique TCRbeta CDR3 rearrangement. Productive Simpson clonality was computed per sample as the square root of Simpson's diversity index over productive rearrangements. TCRdb took this table from immuneACCESS and kept in-frame rearrangements with V and J called. Such tables lack part of the clones; where checked against another copy, unresolved V genes explain under half of the gap, and the rest is unexplained. The V and J calls and clone size are taken from that table; D and trimming were inferred from the DNA. This sample is represented by more than 110,000 clones; around nine tenths of them were singletons. Together, the top ten hold more than 9% of the sample.

The TCR was taken from a man aged 50 or older with active or convalescent COVID-19. The chain is made from TRBV6-5 and TRBJ1-1, and possibly TRBD1, on 5 matching bases. Sequencing was carried out using peripheral blood. The DNA sequence is as follows: TGTGCCAGCAGGCGGGGGGACACTGAAGCTTTCTTT. This is translated as CASRRGDTEAFF.